One sample yielded the 21 T cell receptor beta chains listed below, sequenced in a study of T cell changes during pregnancy in multiple sclerosis. Sequencing was performed with immunoSEQ multiplex PCR; in TCRdb, only in-frame clones are kept and a portion is missing. The sample contains 100,000 to 130,000 clones, around 90% of which appear only once. The sequencing here drew on peripheral blood, taken in the third trimester of pregnancy. Receptors originate from a female donor in good health, enrolled as a control in a pregnancy study.

This chain links TRBV9 with TRBJ2-7; 7 bases fit TRBD1. This CDR3 is built from 14 residues. CDR1 and CDR2 from the germline V gene are SGDLS and YYNGEE. V shed 0 bases and J 5 bases; nucleotides not matched to a gene: 5. This CDR3 reads CASSVDQGVHEQYF. The CDR3 DNA sequence: TGTGCCAGCAGCGTAGATCAGGGGGTGCACGAGCAGTACTTC.

This chain uses TRBV9 with TRBJ2-3, with TRBD1 matching over 7 bases. Unmatched junction bases numbered 5, after V lost 0 bases and J lost 1 base. CDR1 SGDLS and CDR2 YYNGEE come from the germline V gene. CDR3 length: 16 amino acids. Written as DNA, the CDR3 is TGTGCCAGCAGCGTAGTTGGGACAGCCGGCACAGATACGCAGTATTTT. Protein sequence: CASSVVGTAGTDTQYF. The variable domain in full, completed from reference TRBV9 and TRBJ2-3, reads DSGVTQTPKHLITATGQRVTLRCSPRSGDLSVYWYQQSLDQGLQFLIQYYNGEERAKGNILERFSAQQFPDLHSELNLSSLELGDSALYFCASSVVGTAGTDTQYFGPGTRLTVL.

This sequence joins TRBV5-6 and TRBJ2-7; D gene unclear. Germline loops: CDR1 SGHDT, CDR2 YYEEEE. The ends were cut back, 1 base at V and 6 bases at J, with 8 bases in the middle. The CDR3 sequence is 12 residues long. CDR3 in DNA: TGTGCCAGCAGCTTGTGGGCAACCGAGCAGTACTTC. Translated, it gives CASSLWATEQYF.

This chain joins TRBV10-1 and TRBJ1-1, with D unresolved. V was shortened by 6 bases and J by 0 bases, with 11 bases between the two germline ends. The CDR3 extends over 14 amino acids. Germline V gene lookup returns CDR1 WNHNN and CDR2 SYGVQD (reference sequence). CDR3 DNA: TGCGCCAGCAGACAGAGTGTCCTGAACACTGAAGCTTTCTTT. Protein sequence: CASRQSVLNTEAFF.

V and J are TRBV30 and TRBJ1-1, with D hard to call. Germline V gives CDR1 GTSNPN, CDR2 SVGIG (reference sequence). This CDR3 comprises 13 residues. Trimming stripped 5 bases from V and 1 base from J, with 11 bases between. The CDR3 spells CAWDRNRNTEAFF. As DNA, the CDR3 is TGTGCCTGGGACCGCAACAGGAACACTGAAGCTTTCTTT. Full variable domain (outside the CDR3, taken from reference TRBV30 and TRBJ1-1): SQTIHQWPATLVQPVGSPLSLECTVEGTSNPNLYWYRQAAGRGLQLLFYSVGIGQISSEVPQNLSASRPQDRQFILSSKKLLLSDSGFYLCAWDRNRNTEAFFGQGTRLTVV.

V is TRBV5-1 and J is TRBJ1-2; the match to TRBD1 covers 10 bases. Germline assignment: CDR1 SGHRS and CDR2 YFSETQ. This CDR3 contains 11 residues. The V segment lost 7 bases and the J segment 6 bases; nucleotides outside the gene matches: 0. CDR3 nucleotide sequence: TGCGCCAGCGGGACAGGGGATGGCTACACCTTC. The encoded protein is CASGTGDGYTF.

The V gene is TRBV15, the J gene TRBJ2-3; TRBD1 matches at 8 bases. V was pared by 5 bases and J by 2 bases, with 6 bases of the junction left unmatched. The CDR3 sequence is 15 residues long. The germline V gene encodes CDR1 LNHNV and CDR2 YYDKDF (reference sequence). DNA for the CDR3: TGTGCCACCAGCGGTAAGACAGGGGCCACAGATACGCAGTATTTT. Protein: CATSGKTGATDTQYF.

This sequence joins TRBV6-1 and TRBJ2-7; 11 bases agree with TRBD2. The germline V gene encodes CDR1 MNHNS and CDR2 SASEGT. After removal of 6 bases from V and 7 bases from J, the junction contained 8 bases not matched to a gene. This CDR3 spans 14 amino acids. CDR3 residues: CASSETSGAREQYF. CDR3 DNA sequence: TGTGCCAGCAGCGAGACTAGCGGGGCGAGGGAGCAGTACTTC.

This chain connects TRBV6-5 to TRBJ1-6; D perhaps matches TRBD1 (6 bases). V gave up 2 bases and J gave up 13 bases, with 18 bases separating them. Germline assignment: CDR1 MNHEY and CDR2 SVGAGI. This CDR3 is built from 15 residues. CDR3 bases: TGTGCCAGCAGTTACGGGGCACAGGGATTTCTTCCCCTCCACTTT. This encodes CASSYGAQGFLPLHF.

This rearrangement joins TRBV2 to TRBJ2-1, with D maybe TRBD2 (7 bases). V was trimmed by 4 bases and J by 0 bases, leaving 13 bases between them. The CDR3 consists of 16 residues. CDR1 is SNHLY and CDR2 is FYNNEI in the germline V gene. The CDR3: CASSAAGQSSYNEQFF. Here the CDR3 DNA reads TGTGCCAGCAGTGCAGCGGGACAAAGCTCCTACAATGAGCAGTTCTTC.

J is TRBJ2-1 and V is TRBV7-8; TRBD1 agrees at 9 bases. With 0 bases clipped from V and 5 bases from J, the junction kept 2 bases outside the gene matches. The CDR3 contains 15 residues. The germline V gene encodes CDR1 SGHVS and CDR2 FQNEAQ. CDR3 amino acids: CASSLAGQGHNEQFF. The CDR3 DNA reads TGTGCCAGCAGCTTAGCGGGACAGGGCCACAATGAGCAGTTCTTC.

The chain couples TRBV5-5 to TRBJ1-2; D call uncertain. The germline V and J ends were trimmed by 1 base and 1 base, with 8 bases remaining between them. Germline CDR1 reads SGHKS; CDR2 reads YYEKEE (reference sequence). CDR3 length: 14 residues. CDR3: CASSLQTDNYGYTF. The CDR3 nucleotides are TGTGCCAGCAGCTTGCAAACTGATAACTATGGCTACACCTTC.

CDR3 region: CASSQADRGPTDTQYF. In DNA form, the CDR3 reads TGCGCCAGCAGCCAAGCGGACAGGGGGCCCACAGATACGCAGTATTTT. V and J are TRBV4-1 and TRBJ2-3, with 11 bases matching TRBD1. CDR1 and CDR2 from the germline V gene are MGHRA and YSYEKL. The length of the CDR3 is 16 residues. The ends lost 1 base at V and 2 bases at J; junction bases unmatched: 2.

This clone is judged medium-sized. The chain has TRBV19 and TRBJ1-5; D is undetermined. Trimming removed 3 bases at V and 7 bases at J, with 7 bases between. The germline gives CDR1 LNHDA, CDR2 SQIVND (reference sequence). CDR3 length: 12 residues. The CDR3 loop is CASSIREQPQHF. In DNA, the CDR3 is TGTGCCAGTAGTATTCGGGAACAGCCCCAGCATTTT.

V and J are TRBV5-1 and TRBJ1-5; 11 bases are shared with TRBD1. Germline trimming cut 4 bases from V and 4 bases from J; bases unmatched to any gene: 4. Germline loops: CDR1 SGHRS, CDR2 YFSETQ. The CDR3 runs 15 residues. The CDR3 DNA sequence: TGCGCCAGCAGCCTAGGACAGGGGGCAAATCAGCCCCAGCATTTT. As protein: CASSLGQGANQPQHF.

The V call is TRBV9, the J call TRBJ2-3, with 14 bases that match TRBD2. Per germline, CDR1 SGDLS and CDR2 YYNGEE. The J segment lost 8 bases and the V segment lost 3 bases, leaving 20 bases of the junction unmatched. The CDR3 covers 20 residues. The CDR3 sequence is CASSEPLGTSGGRSQRTQYF. The CDR3 coding sequence is TGTGCCAGCAGCGAGCCCCTTGGGACTAGCGGGGGCCGGTCTCAGCGTACGCAGTATTTT.

The genes are TRBV9 and TRBJ2-7, with 10 bases that match TRBD2. J gave up 3 bases and V 5 bases, and 11 bases lay outside the gene matches. This CDR3 region has 16 residues. Germline CDR1 and CDR2: SGDLS and YYNGEE. CDR3 nucleotides: TGTGCCAGCAGTGCATCCGGGACTAGCGCATACTACGAGCAGTACTTC. It codes for CASSASGTSAYYEQYF.

The chain joins TRBV30 to TRBJ2-2; D is ambiguous. CDR3 length: 13 amino acids. Germline lookup yields CDR1 GTSNPN and CDR2 SVGIG (reference sequence). V lost 3 bases and J 4 bases, leaving 9 bases between the germline ends. CDR3 amino acids: CAWSLVITGELFF. DNA for the CDR3: TGTGCCTGGAGCCTCGTTATCACCGGGGAGCTGTTTTTT.

V is TRBV28 and J is TRBJ1-6; the match to TRBD1 covers 9 bases. The CDR3 sequence is 17 residues long. The J segment lost 0 bases and the V segment lost 2 bases, leaving 2 bases of the junction unmatched. Germline-derived CDR1 and CDR2 are MDHEN and SYDVKM. The CDR3 sequence is CASSLDRGSSYNSPLHF. In DNA, the CDR3 is TGTGCCAGCAGTTTAGACAGGGGGAGCTCCTATAATTCACCCCTCCACTTT.

The CDR3 region is CASSETGGQQPQHF. In DNA, the CDR3 is TGTGCCAGTAGTGAGACAGGGGGGCAGCAGCCCCAGCATTTT. The gene calls are TRBV19 and TRBJ1-5, with 9 bases fitting TRBD1. This CDR3 spans 14 amino acids. V shed 5 bases, J shed 7 bases, and the junction held 6 bases outside the gene matches. Germline CDR1 reads LNHDA; CDR2 reads SQIVND (reference sequence).

The chain employs TRBV10-3 and TRBJ2-3; maybe TRBD1 (7 bases). Trimming removed 10 bases from V and 5 bases from J, with 16 bases in between. This CDR3 is built from 13 residues. The V gene's germline CDR1 is ENHRY and CDR2 SYGVKD. CDR3 nucleotides: TGTGCCACCCTGTCCAGGGGGGAAGATACGCAGTATTTT. Translated, it gives CATLSRGEDTQYF.